This record covers a single TCR beta chain. Its antigen is currently unknown. This may be a read error: a much more frequent sequence differs by one nucleotide. This sample was taken from a study of blood T cells in healthy people across ages. Study conclusions and caveats: One million T cells yielded diversity estimates that were considered underestimates.

Alongside a J-beta primer mix, a sample-barcoded 5' primer served in a second PCR lasting about 6 to 11 cycles. Per-sample output comprised a minimum of 2.5 million paired-end reads containing CDR3. Each CDR3 protein gets one entry after TCRdb re-called the 5' RACE reads with MiXCR. The data contain hundreds of thousands of distinct CDR3 sequences, around 50% of them singletons. A minimum of 6 million PBMCs was isolated per sample. A minimum of 5 micrograms of total RNA was extracted per sample. Germline V CDR1 and CDR2: ENHRY, SYGVKD. The CDR3 contains 15 residues. The sequence was collected from a woman older than 75 in good health. The chain carries TRBV10-3 and TRBJ2-1, with D maybe TRBD1 (5 bases). The tail of the sequence fits TRBJ2-7 better, so the J call may be wrong. Material for sequencing was blood. The CDR3 sequence is CAITQNLGAHNEQYF. The CDR3 DNA sequence: TGTGCCATCACTCAAAATTTAGGGGCCCACAATGAGCAGTACTTC.